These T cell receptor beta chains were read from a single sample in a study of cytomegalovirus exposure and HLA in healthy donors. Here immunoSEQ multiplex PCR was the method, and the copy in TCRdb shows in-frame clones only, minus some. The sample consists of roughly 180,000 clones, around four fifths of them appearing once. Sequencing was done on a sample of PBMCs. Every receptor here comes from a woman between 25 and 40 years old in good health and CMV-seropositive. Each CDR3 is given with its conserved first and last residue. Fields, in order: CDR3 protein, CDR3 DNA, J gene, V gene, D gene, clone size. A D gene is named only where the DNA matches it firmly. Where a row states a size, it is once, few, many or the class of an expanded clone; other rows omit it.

cdr3_aa: CATRTGTQGSYEQYF
cdr3_nt: TGTGCCACCCGAACAGGGACCCAAGGATCCTACGAGCAGTACTTC
j_call: TRBJ2-7
v_call: TRBV28
d_call: NA
clone_size: NA

cdr3_aa: CASSGQGIGEKLFF
cdr3_nt: TGTGCCAGCAGCGGGCAGGGAATCGGTGAAAAACTGTTTTTT
j_call: TRBJ1-4
v_call: TRBV11-3
d_call: NA
clone_size: NA

cdr3_aa: CASSIGGGDQPQHF
cdr3_nt: TGTGCCAGTAGTATAGGGGGAGGGGACCAGCCCCAGCATTTT
j_call: TRBJ1-5
v_call: TRBV19
d_call: NA
clone_size: NA

cdr3_aa: CATSRVGGDTGELFF
cdr3_nt: TGTGCCACCAGCAGAGTAGGGGGAGACACCGGGGAGCTGTTTTTT
j_call: TRBJ2-2
v_call: TRBV15
d_call: NA
clone_size: NA

cdr3_aa: CAISESGILGDEKLFF
cdr3_nt: TGTGCCATCAGTGAGTCCGGGATACTGGGAGATGAAAAACTGTTTTTT
j_call: TRBJ1-4
v_call: TRBV10-3
d_call: NA
clone_size: NA

cdr3_aa: CASSLGGGRSEPQHF
cdr3_nt: TGTGCCAGCAGCTTAGGGGGGGGAAGAAGTGAGCCCCAGCATTTT
j_call: TRBJ1-5
v_call: TRBV7-9
d_call: NA
clone_size: NA

cdr3_aa: CASSSRDNEQFF
cdr3_nt: TGTGCCAGCAGCTCCAGGGACAATGAGCAGTTCTTC
j_call: TRBJ2-1
v_call: TRBV5-5
d_call: NA
clone_size: NA

cdr3_aa: CASSFGRVEGEQYF
cdr3_nt: TGCGCCAGCAGCTTTGGGAGGGTGGAGGGCGAGCAGTACTTC
j_call: TRBJ2-7
v_call: TRBV5-1
d_call: TRBD2
clone_size: few

cdr3_aa: CASSQASGVSEKLFF
cdr3_nt: TGCGCCAGCAGCCAAGCCTCGGGTGTTAGTGAAAAACTGTTTTTT
j_call: TRBJ1-4
v_call: TRBV4-3
d_call: NA
clone_size: NA

cdr3_aa: CASSLGAEGNTIYF
cdr3_nt: TGTGCCAGCAGCTTAGGGGCCGAAGGAAACACCATATATTTT
j_call: TRBJ1-3
v_call: TRBV7-9
d_call: NA
clone_size: NA

cdr3_aa: CASSYSAVSNQPQHF
cdr3_nt: TGTGCCAGCAGTTACTCTGCAGTTAGCAATCAGCCCCAGCATTTT
j_call: TRBJ1-5
v_call: TRBV6-5
d_call: NA
clone_size: NA

cdr3_aa: CASSLEVPGFDNEQFF
cdr3_nt: TGCGCCAGCAGCTTGGAGGTACCCGGGTTTGACAATGAGCAGTTCTTC
j_call: TRBJ2-1
v_call: TRBV5-1
d_call: NA
clone_size: NA

cdr3_aa: CASSIHSAGELFF
cdr3_nt: TGTGCCAGCAGCATCCACTCGGCCGGGGAGCTGTTTTTT
j_call: TRBJ2-2
v_call: TRBV7-9
d_call: NA
clone_size: NA

cdr3_aa: CASSFQEGFNNEQFF
cdr3_nt: TGTGCCAGCAGCTTCCAGGAGGGGTTTAACAATGAGCAGTTCTTC
j_call: TRBJ2-1
v_call: TRBV11-3
d_call: NA
clone_size: few

cdr3_aa: CASSLSPRQGEGGELFF
cdr3_nt: TGCGCCAGCAGCTTGTCCCCAAGACAGGGGGAAGGCGGGGAGCTGTTTTTT
j_call: TRBJ2-2
v_call: TRBV5-1
d_call: TRBD1
clone_size: NA

cdr3_aa: CASSFLRGTYEQYF
cdr3_nt: TGCGCCAGCAGCTTTCTTAGGGGAACCTACGAGCAGTACTTC
j_call: TRBJ2-7
v_call: TRBV5-1
d_call: NA
clone_size: NA

cdr3_aa: CASSSQGGQVLGGQYF
cdr3_nt: TGTGCCAGCAGCTCCCAGGGGGGACAGGTCCTCGGGGGACAGTACTTC
j_call: TRBJ2-7
v_call: TRBV11-2
d_call: TRBD1
clone_size: few

cdr3_aa: CASSYGGRTEAFF
cdr3_nt: TGTGCCAGCAGTTACGGGGGGCGAACTGAAGCTTTCTTT
j_call: TRBJ1-1
v_call: TRBV28
d_call: NA
clone_size: NA

cdr3_aa: CASSLRQGNTGELFF
cdr3_nt: TGTGCCAGCAGCTTGAGACAGGGGAACACCGGGGAGCTGTTTTTT
j_call: TRBJ2-2
v_call: TRBV5-8
d_call: TRBD1
clone_size: NA

cdr3_aa: CASSVGASGSRGSYEQYF
cdr3_nt: TGTGCCAGCAGCGTCGGGGCTAGCGGGAGTAGGGGCTCGTACGAGCAGTACTTC
j_call: TRBJ2-7
v_call: TRBV9
d_call: TRBD2
clone_size: NA

cdr3_aa: CASSPYGPGDLGANVLTF
cdr3_nt: TGTGCCAGCTCACCATATGGGCCTGGCGATCTCGGGGCCAACGTCCTGACTTTC
j_call: TRBJ2-6
v_call: TRBV18
d_call: NA
clone_size: NA

cdr3_aa: CASSPGLGADTQYF
cdr3_nt: TGTGCCAGCAGCCCTGGCCTGGGAGCAGATACGCAGTATTTT
j_call: TRBJ2-3
v_call: TRBV5-4
d_call: NA
clone_size: NA

cdr3_aa: CASSRDSWMTDTQYF
cdr3_nt: TGTGCCAGCAGCCGGGACTCGTGGATGACAGATACGCAGTATTTT
j_call: TRBJ2-3
v_call: TRBV7-9
d_call: NA
clone_size: NA

cdr3_aa: CASSAGQEAFF
cdr3_nt: TGTGCCAGCAGCGCAGGGCAGGAAGCTTTCTTT
j_call: TRBJ1-1
v_call: TRBV11-2
d_call: NA
clone_size: NA

cdr3_aa: CASSLKPRFVTDTQYF
cdr3_nt: TGTGCCAGCAGCTTAAAGCCTAGATTCGTAACAGATACGCAGTATTTT
j_call: TRBJ2-3
v_call: TRBV13
d_call: NA
clone_size: NA

cdr3_aa: CASRLQGVNTEAFF
cdr3_nt: TGTGCCAGCAGGCTACAGGGAGTTAACACTGAAGCTTTCTTT
j_call: TRBJ1-1
v_call: TRBV6-5
d_call: NA
clone_size: NA

cdr3_aa: CASSVVGGNADTQYF
cdr3_nt: TGTGCCAGCAGCGTAGTTGGCGGGAACGCAGATACGCAGTATTTT
j_call: TRBJ2-3
v_call: TRBV9
d_call: NA
clone_size: NA

cdr3_aa: CAWSHGQGGITGNTIYF
cdr3_nt: TGTGCCTGGAGCCACGGACAGGGGGGTATAACTGGAAACACCATATATTTT
j_call: TRBJ1-3
v_call: TRBV30
d_call: TRBD1
clone_size: NA